This passage covers 15 T cell receptor beta chains from one sample sequenced in a study of Ad26.COV2.S vaccination and SARS-CoV-2 variants. Treatment given: roughly 20 received Ad26.COV2.S at low or high dose, single or two shots; roughly five received placebo; per-sample allocation not given. After the first vaccine or placebo injection, samples were drawn on day 63. Method: immunoSEQ multiplex PCR; TCRdb's copy keeps in-frame clones and lacks some. Of 350,000 to 450,000 clones detected, around 86% appear once; the ten largest clones hold 3.4%. The specimen was peripheral blood, collected in a trial of Ad26.COV2.S vaccine versus placebo. Receptor source: a person aged 18 to 65 who received the Ad26.COV2.S COVID-19 vaccine or a placebo.

V and J are TRBV6-5 and TRBJ1-2, with a possible D match to TRBD1 (5 bases). The CDR3 sequence is 14 residues long. Trimming removed 2 bases at V and 3 bases at J, with 10 bases between. CDR1 and CDR2 (germline): MNHEY, SVGAGI. CDR3: CASSYGRADYGYTF. Written as DNA, the CDR3 is TGTGCCAGCAGTTACGGCAGGGCGGACTATGGCTACACCTTC.

This clone was observed once. The chain carries TRBV30 and TRBJ1-4; D gene uncertain. Trimming left V 2 bases short and J 5 bases short, with 15 bases between. Germline CDR1 reads GTSNPN; CDR2 reads SVGIG (reference sequence). The CDR3 length is 15 residues. In nucleotides, the CDR3 is TGTGCCTGGAGTTCCGAGTTAGGTAGAAATGAAAAACTGTTTTTT. Its protein is CAWSSELGRNEKLFF.

The J gene is TRBJ1-6, the V gene TRBV6-4; D may be TRBD1 (6 bases). CDR1 is MRHNA and CDR2 is SNTAGT in the germline V gene. V lost 3 bases and J lost 7, with 16 bases in between. The length of the CDR3 is 16 residues. The CDR3 sequence is CASSEQAGTGNSPLHF. In DNA form, the CDR3 reads TGTGCCAGCAGTGAGCAGGCGGGAACAGGGAATTCACCCCTCCACTTT.

The rearrangement links TRBV2 to TRBJ2-3; 15 nucleotides line up with TRBD2. The CDR3 is 18 amino acids. Germline loops: CDR1 SNHLY, CDR2 FYNNEI. With V trimmed by 5 bases and J by 5 bases, 11 bases remained unmatched. CDR3 sequence reads: CASSPLIGLAGGQDTQYF. The CDR3 nucleotides read TGTGCCAGCAGTCCATTAATCGGACTAGCGGGGGGGCAAGATACGCAGTATTTT.

Worth noting for this clone: A read error is possible here, since a much larger clone lies one base away. The V gene is TRBV7-6, the J gene TRBJ1-5, with 7 bases fitting TRBD1. Germline-derived CDR1 and CDR2 are SGHVS and FNYEAQ. J lost 2 bases, V lost 5 bases, and 3 bases had no gene match. CDR3 length: 14 residues. The CDR3 DNA reads TGTGCCAGCAGCACCGGACAGGGCAATCAGCCCCAGCATTTT. It translates to CASSTGQGNQPQHF.

This chain uses TRBV7-3 with TRBJ2-1, with D possibly TRBD2 on 7 matching bases. The CDR3 extends over 18 amino acids. Per the germline V gene, CDR1 is SGHTA and CDR2 is FQGTGA. Trimming took 5 bases from V and 6 from J, leaving 26 bases between them. CDR3 loop: CASSHHPRGAGDINEQFF. The CDR3 DNA sequence: TGTGCCAGCAGCCACCACCCTAGGGGGGCGGGGGACATCAATGAGCAGTTCTTC.

CDR3 sequence reads: CASSLSQGAATEAFF. The CDR3 DNA follows: TGCGCCAGCAGCCTAAGCCAGGGGGCAGCTACTGAAGCTTTCTTT. The V gene is TRBV4-1, the J gene TRBJ1-1, with 8 bases identical to TRBD1. Trimming at V came to 4 bases and at J to 5 bases, leaving 9 bases not matched to a gene. CDR1 and CDR2 from the germline V gene are MGHRA and YSYEKL. The CDR3 is 15 residues long.

The chain uses TRBV9 and TRBJ1-2, with TRBD1 identical over 8 bases. This CDR3 contains 15 residues. The J segment lost 4 bases and the V segment lost 2 bases, leaving 7 bases of the junction unmatched. Looked up from germline, CDR1 is SGDLS and CDR2 is YYNGEE. CDR3 nucleotide sequence: TGTGCCAGCAGCGTGGGACAGGTCGCAACCTATGGCTACACCTTC. The encoded protein is CASSVGQVATYGYTF.

The chain links TRBV14 to TRBJ1-1; D is unclear. The germline V and J ends were trimmed by 1 base and 1 base, with 13 bases remaining between them. The germline CDR1 and CDR2 sequences are SGHDN and FVKESK. CDR3 length: 16 amino acids. DNA for the CDR3: TGTGCCAGCAGCCAAGGCGTCCCTATCGGGAACACTGAAGCTTTCTTT. This codes for CASSQGVPIGNTEAFF. Filled out from reference TRBV14 and TRBJ1-1, the complete variable domain reads EAGVTQFPSHSVIEKGQTVTLRCDPISGHDNLYWYRRVMGKEIKFLLHFVKESKQDESGMPNNRFLAERTGGTYSTLKVQPAELEDSGVYFCASSQGVPIGNTEAFFGQGTRLTVV.

This sequence joins TRBV7-9 and TRBJ1-1, with TRBD1 matching over 12 bases. This CDR3 comprises 17 residues. From germline, CDR1 is SEHNR and CDR2 FQNEAQ (reference sequence). The V gene end was trimmed by 5 bases and the J gene end by 4 bases; junction bases not matched to a gene: 11. The CDR3 DNA follows: TGTGCCAGCAGCGGATTCCGGGACAGGGGGCAAGGCACTGAAGCTTTCTTT. Translated, it gives CASSGFRDRGQGTEAFF.

The CDR3 DNA reads as TGTGCCAGCAGTTTAAGGCAGAACACTGAAGCTTTCTTT. Protein product: CASSLRQNTEAFF. The chain has TRBV27 and TRBJ1-1; D unclear. Germline CDR1 reads MNHEY; CDR2 reads SMNVEV (reference sequence). The CDR3 is made up of 13 amino acids. V dropped 2 bases and J dropped 1 base, with 5 bases sitting between them.

The genes are TRBV29-1 and TRBJ2-7, with 9 positions matching TRBD2. Germline values: CDR1 SQVTM, CDR2 ANQGSEA. The CDR3 totals 15 residues. Unmatched junction bases numbered 10, after V lost 5 bases and J lost 2 bases. Here the CDR3 reads CSVISSRGGPYEQYF. The CDR3, as DNA: TGCAGCGTTATTAGCTCGCGGGGGGGGCCCTACGAGCAGTACTTC.

This chain connects TRBV30 to TRBJ2-5; either TRBD1 or TRBD2 may fit D (5 bases each). Germline V gene lookup returns CDR1 GTSNPN and CDR2 SVGIG (reference sequence). CDR3 size: 14 residues. Trimming took off 0 bases at V and 7 bases at J, with 15 bases between the two ends. In DNA, the CDR3 is TGTGCCTGGAGTGTAGACGCAGCCGGGGCGACCCAGTACTTC. It is translated as CAWSVDAAGATQYF.

The chain links TRBV19 to TRBJ1-2; D is possibly TRBD1 (5 bases). Germline CDR1 and CDR2: LNHDA and SQIVND (reference sequence). The CDR3 is 14 amino acids. V was clipped by 4 bases and J by 4 bases, with 13 bases between them. This CDR3 is CASSTDTTLYGYTF. In nucleotides, the CDR3 is TGTGCCAGTAGTACGGACACCACCCTCTATGGCTACACCTTC.

The rearrangement joins TRBV6-5 to TRBJ1-4; D might be TRBD1 (6 bases). Trimming took off 5 bases at V and 8 bases at J, with 18 bases between the two ends. The CDR3 runs 15 residues. Per the germline V gene, CDR1 is MNHEY and CDR2 is SVGAGI. This CDR3 is CASSHHRDGGEKLFF. CDR3 DNA: TGTGCCAGCAGTCATCACAGGGACGGGGGAGAAAAACTGTTTTTT.